The 8 T cell receptor beta chains listed next were all sequenced from one sample in a study of blood T cell repertoires in COVID-19. Profiled with immunoSEQ multiplex PCR; TCRdb holds only in-frame clones, not every one. The repertoire holds roughly 70,000 clones, with over 75% as singletons. The sample consisted of peripheral blood. These receptors all come from a human donor in a cohort sampled during active COVID-19.

The gene calls are TRBV23-1 and TRBJ2-2; TRBD2 agrees at 10 bases. TRBV23-1 belongs to the ORF category, with a function that is uncertain. Trimming removed 2 bases from V and 0 bases from J; junction bases left unmatched: 6. CDR3 size: 18 residues. In nucleotides, the CDR3 is TGCGCCAGCAGTCAAATTAGAGCGGGGGGGCCGAACACCGGGGAGCTGTTTTTT. Translating it yields CASSQIRAGGPNTGELFF.

J is TRBJ2-2 and V is TRBV12-5; tentatively, D is TRBD1 (6 bases). The V end was cut by 0 bases, the J end by 1 base, with 9 bases between. Germline values: CDR1 LGHNT, CDR2 FRNRAP. This CDR3 has 16 residues. The CDR3 DNA reads TGTGCTAGTGGTTTGGTAGCAGGGGTGAACACCGGGGAGCTGTTTTTT. Residues: CASGLVAGVNTGELFF.

The CDR3 sequence: CASSQDGRLDRLTYGYTF. CDR3 nucleotides: TGTGCCAGCAGCCAAGATGGAAGGTTGGACAGGCTAACTTATGGCTACACCTTC. This chain connects TRBV4-2 to TRBJ1-2, with 7 bases that match TRBD1. V dropped 0 bases and J dropped 5; count of bases not matched to a gene: 15. CDR1 is LGHNA, CDR2 YNFKEQ, per germline. This CDR3 spans 18 amino acids.

This clone was observed a single time. The CDR3 loop reads CASSDTGGSPLHF. Here the CDR3 DNA reads TGTGCCAGCAGTGATACAGGGGGGTCACCCCTCCACTTT. J is TRBJ1-6 and V is TRBV6-1, with 8 bases matching TRBD1. The germline gives CDR1 MNHNS, CDR2 SASEGT. This CDR3 is 13 amino acids long. Unmatched junction bases numbered 2, after V lost 3 bases and J lost 10 bases.

The V and J genes are TRBV12-3 or TRBV12-4 and TRBJ1-2, with D uncertain. Trimming pared 5 bases from V and 5 bases from J, leaving 12 bases between. The CDR3 totals 13 residues. This CDR3 reads CASSPGQLYGYTF. The CDR3, as DNA: TGTGCCAGCAGTCCAGGCCAGTTGTATGGCTACACCTTC.

This chain connects TRBV12-3 or TRBV12-4 to TRBJ2-7; D is undetermined. This CDR3 is 11 amino acids long. V lost 6 bases and J lost 3, with 6 bases in between. CDR3 sequence (DNA): TGTGCCAGCAGGTCCAGCTACGAGCAGTACTTC. It is translated as CASRSSYEQYF.

This clone was seen more than once but under ten times. J is TRBJ1-6 and V is TRBV19, with 8 bases identical to TRBD1. Trimming took 4 bases from V and 5 from J; bases not matched to a gene: 1. Looked up from germline, CDR1 is LNHDA and CDR2 is SQIVND (reference sequence). This CDR3 has 14 residues. The chain's CDR3 is CASSTDRDNSPLHF. In DNA, the CDR3 is TGTGCCAGTAGTACGGACAGGGATAATTCACCCCTCCACTTT.

V usage is TRBV5-1 and J usage is TRBJ2-5, with D possibly matching TRBD1 (6 bases). CDR1 is SGHRS, CDR2 YFSETQ, per germline. V shed 4 bases and J shed 2 bases, with 12 bases lying between them. The CDR3 is made up of 14 amino acids. DNA for the CDR3: TGCGCCAGCAGCAAACAGGGTAAACAAGAGACCCAGTACTTC. Encoded protein: CASSKQGKQETQYF. The variable domain in full, with the rest retrieved from reference TRBV5-1 and TRBJ2-5, is KAGVTQTPRYLIKTRGQQVTLSCSPISGHRSVSWYQQTPGQGLQFLFEYFSETQRNKGNFPGRFSGRQFSNSRSEMNVSTLELGDSALYLCASSKQGKQETQYFGPGTRLLVL.